One and the same sample provided the 27 T cell receptor beta chains below, sequenced in a study of T cell responses to AZD1222 COVID-19 vaccine. TCRdb's table, derived via immunoSEQ multiplex PCR, lists solely in-frame clones and lacks some. The top ten hold 5% to 7.5% of the sample, which has approximately 180,000 clones, 70% to 90% seen once. Here the sequenced sample was peripheral blood, taken on day 0 of AZD1222 vaccination. These receptors were obtained from an adult in good health.

This rearrangement joins TRBV7-6 to TRBJ2-5, with 10 bases identical to TRBD2. The germline gives CDR1 SGHVS, CDR2 FNYEAQ. The CDR3 totals 15 residues. V lost 5 bases to trimming and J lost 2 bases; unmatched junction nucleotides: 5. CDR3 sequence reads: CASSGIAGGQETQYF. The DNA for the CDR3 is TGTGCCAGCAGCGGAATAGCGGGAGGTCAAGAGACCCAGTACTTC.

V usage is TRBV7-2 and J usage is TRBJ1-6; D is unclear. CDR3 size: 17 residues. The V gene's germline CDR1 is SGHTA and CDR2 FQGNSA. Trimming cost V 4 bases and J 14 bases, with 27 bases left between them. The CDR3 DNA reads as TGTGCCAGCAGCTCCGGGGTAAATGGGCCCTTTTCGGGATCCCTCCACTTT. Its translation: CASSSGVNGPFSGSLHF.

This rearrangement joins TRBV5-4 to TRBJ1-4, with TRBD1 identical over 10 bases. Per germline, CDR1 SGHNT and CDR2 YYREEE (reference sequence). V gave up 4 bases and J gave up 7 bases; unmatched junction bases: 4. The CDR3 spans 14 residues. In DNA form, the CDR3 reads TGTGCCAGCAGCCGACAGGGGGCATCTGAAAAACTGTTTTTT. Its translation: CASSRQGASEKLFF.

The chain combines TRBV28 with TRBJ2-7, with D possibly called TRBD1 or TRBD2 (6 bases each). Germline lookup yields CDR1 MDHEN and CDR2 SYDVKM. V gave up 2 bases and J gave up 5 bases, with 13 bases separating them. CDR3 length: 14 amino acids. CDR3 amino acids: CASSLSRRGDEQYF. CDR3 nucleotide sequence: TGTGCCAGCAGTTTAAGCAGAAGGGGGGACGAGCAGTACTTC.

J is TRBJ2-1 and V is TRBV6-4; D may match TRBD1 or TRBD2 (5 bases each). Germline V gene data show CDR1 as MRHNA and CDR2 as SNTAGT. V was shortened by 0 bases and J by 2 bases, with 8 bases between the two germline ends. The CDR3 contains 15 residues. CDR3 DNA sequence: TGTGCCAGCAGTGACTCACTAGGGGCCTACAATGAGCAGTTCTTC. Translation: CASSDSLGAYNEQFF.

The gene calls are TRBV3-1 (or the pseudogene TRBV3-2) and TRBJ1-4; TRBD1 matches at 7 bases. This CDR3 has 14 amino acids. Germline V gene lookup returns CDR1 LGHDT and CDR2 YNNKEL (reference sequence). J lost 5 bases, V lost 2 bases, and 2 bases had no gene match. The CDR3 is CASSQQGDNEKLFF. Written as DNA, the CDR3 is TGTGCCAGCAGCCAACAGGGGGACAATGAAAAACTGTTTTTT.

The V call is TRBV7-9, the J call TRBJ1-4; D unresolved. CDR1 SEHNR and CDR2 FQNEAQ come from the germline V gene (reference sequence). The CDR3 consists of 14 residues. Between the trimmed V and J ends, which lost 6 bases and 0 bases, there was a span of 8 bases. CDR3 residues: CASSYQATNEKLFF. The CDR3 bases are TGTGCCAGCAGTTACCAGGCAACTAATGAAAAACTGTTTTTT.

This chain uses TRBV5-1 with TRBJ1-3; no firm D call. The CDR3 loop spans 16 amino acids. Germline V lookup: CDR1 SGHRS, CDR2 YFSETQ. Trimming cost V 0 bases and J 0 bases, with 10 bases left between them. CDR3 DNA: TGCGCCAGCAGCTTGGCGGGATTGGGCTCTGGAAACACCATATATTTT. Translation: CASSLAGLGSGNTIYF.

The J gene is TRBJ2-1, the V gene TRBV6-1, with D unresolved. There are 12 residues in the CDR3. Germline values: CDR1 MNHNS, CDR2 SASEGT. V dropped 2 bases and J dropped 7 bases, with 6 bases sitting between them. CDR3 amino acids: CASSEPGNEQFF. In DNA, the CDR3 is TGTGCCAGCAGTGAACCTGGGAATGAGCAGTTCTTC.

The rearrangement links TRBV29-1 to TRBJ2-2, with a tentative D call TRBD1 (5 bases). Germline loops: CDR1 SQVTM, CDR2 ANQGSEA. The CDR3 runs to 15 residues. Trimming removed 0 bases from V and 4 bases from J, with 12 bases in between. The CDR3: CSVEDWRQSTGELFF. In nucleotides, the CDR3 is TGCAGCGTTGAAGATTGGCGACAGAGCACCGGGGAGCTGTTTTTT.

The V call is TRBV28, the J call TRBJ2-1, with D maybe TRBD1 (5 bases). The CDR3 has 11 residues. Per the germline V gene, CDR1 is MDHEN and CDR2 is SYDVKM. Deletions cut 3 bases from V and 11 bases from J, with 8 bases between. In DNA, the CDR3 is TGTGCCAGCAGTTTGACAGAGAAGCAGTTCTTC. It specifies CASSLTEKQFF.

The chain combines TRBV28 with TRBJ1-6, with a tentative D call TRBD1 (5 bases). Per germline, CDR1 MDHEN and CDR2 SYDVKM. The length of the CDR3 is 15 residues. V lost 2 bases to trimming and J lost 10 bases, with 15 bases between them. CDR3 residues: CASSLIGGTWSPLHF. In DNA, the CDR3 is TGTGCCAGCAGTTTAATCGGGGGAACGTGGTCACCCCTCCACTTT. Complete variable domain (other parts from reference TRBV28 and TRBJ1-6): DVKVTQSSRYLVKRTGEKVFLECVQDMDHENMFWYRQDPGLGLRLIYFSYDVKMKEKGDIPEGYSVSREKKERFSLILESASTNQTSMYLCASSLIGGTWSPLHFGNGTRLTVT.

CDR3 sequence (DNA): TGTGCCAGCAGTGGGTCGATGGGGTTTGGTTCACCCCTCCACTTT. This translates into CASSGSMGFGSPLHF. The chain uses TRBV2 and TRBJ1-6, with no clear D. The ends were cut back, 4 bases at V and 9 bases at J, with 16 bases in the middle. Germline V gives CDR1 SNHLY, CDR2 FYNNEI. The CDR3 is made up of 15 amino acids.

This chain uses TRBV28 with TRBJ2-7; D unresolved. CDR1 and CDR2 (germline): MDHEN, SYDVKM. Trimming removed 9 bases at V and 2 bases at J, with 20 bases between. The CDR3 loop spans 15 amino acids. Here the CDR3 reads CASPPTGSKTYEQYF. In DNA form, the CDR3 reads TGTGCCAGTCCTCCTACGGGCAGCAAGACCTACGAGCAGTACTTC.

This rearrangement joins TRBV7-2 to TRBJ1-1; D call uncertain. Germline CDR1 and CDR2: SGHTA and FQGNSA. The CDR3 runs to 14 residues. The V end was cut by 1 base, the J end by 5 bases, with 11 bases between. As DNA, the CDR3 is TGTGCCAGCAGCTTAGAGGCAGCCGGTACTGAAGCTTTCTTT. Translation: CASSLEAAGTEAFF.

The chain uses TRBV27 and TRBJ1-3; TRBD1 might be the D (5 bases). Trimming took off 5 bases at V and 0 bases at J, with 11 bases between the two ends. There are 15 residues in the CDR3. CDR1 is MNHEY and CDR2 is SMNVEV in the germline V gene (reference sequence). The CDR3 protein is CASSPGGGSGNTIYF. The CDR3 nucleotides read TGTGCCAGCAGTCCGGGCGGGGGCTCTGGAAACACCATATATTTT.

The rearrangement joins TRBV24-1 to TRBJ1-2, with TRBD1 matching over 11 bases. Germline loops: CDR1 KGHDR, CDR2 SFDVKD. This CDR3 has 16 amino acids. The ends lost 2 bases at V and 4 bases at J; junction bases unmatched: 5. CDR3 protein: CATSDSWTGGSYGYTF. DNA of the CDR3: TGTGCCACCAGTGATTCCTGGACAGGGGGCAGCTATGGCTACACCTTC.

The V call is TRBV7-9, the J call TRBJ1-6, with D perhaps TRBD1 (5 bases). Germline lookup yields CDR1 SEHNR and CDR2 FQNEAQ (reference sequence). Trimming removed 7 bases at V and 5 bases at J, with 21 bases between. The CDR3 spans 17 residues. The CDR3 DNA reads as TGTGCCAGCATCCAATGGCGGGGGGGGTCCGATAATTCACCCCTCCACTTT. This sequence encodes CASIQWRGGSDNSPLHF.

The chain has TRBV30 and TRBJ1-6; D unclear. The germline V and J ends were trimmed by 2 bases and 7 bases, with 9 bases remaining between them. CDR1 is GTSNPN and CDR2 is SVGIG in the germline V gene (reference sequence). The CDR3 consists of 13 residues. Here the CDR3 DNA reads TGTGCCTGGAGTCCGGGAGGCAATTCACCCCTCCACTTT. Translated, it gives CAWSPGGNSPLHF.

J is TRBJ2-7 and V is TRBV6-5, with TRBD1 matching 8 bases. Germline V lookup: CDR1 MNHEY, CDR2 SVGAGI. J lost 4 bases, V lost 8 bases, and 1 base had no gene match. The CDR3 covers 11 residues. The CDR3 loop is CASHRGYEQYF. The DNA of the CDR3 is TGTGCCAGCCACAGGGGGTACGAGCAGTACTTC.

The V and J genes are TRBV28 and TRBJ2-2, with no clear D. Trimming pared 8 bases from V and 1 base from J, leaving 14 bases between. The CDR3 consists of 15 residues. Germline V gene lookup returns CDR1 MDHEN and CDR2 SYDVKM. CDR3 bases: TGTGCCAGCCGCCCGGGCGTCCTGAACACCGGGGAGCTGTTTTTT. Its protein is CASRPGVLNTGELFF.

Here the CDR3 reads CASSLDRGLGAPQHF. The DNA for the CDR3 is TGTGCCAGCAGCTTGGACAGGGGGCTAGGAGCGCCCCAGCATTTT. The genes are TRBV5-5 and TRBJ1-5, with 9 bases identical to TRBD1. Unmatched junction bases numbered 7, after V lost 0 bases and J lost 9 bases. CDR1 is SGHKS, CDR2 YYEKEE, per germline (reference sequence). The CDR3 is 15 residues long.

This chain connects TRBV24-1 to TRBJ1-2; 9 bases match TRBD1. V trimming: 2 bases; J trimming: 8 bases; junction bases outside the gene matches: 11. Germline CDR1 and CDR2: KGHDR and SFDVKD. The CDR3 loop spans 16 amino acids. The CDR3: CATSDSLRDRAEGYTF. The CDR3 DNA is TGTGCCACCAGTGATTCGCTACGGGACAGGGCAGAGGGCTACACCTTC.

The J gene is TRBJ2-1, the V gene TRBV20-1; a possible D gene is TRBD1 (5 bases). CDR1 and CDR2 from the germline V gene are DFQATT and SNEGSKA (reference sequence). Deletions cut 3 bases from V and 9 bases from J, with 18 bases between. This CDR3 comprises 14 residues. Written as DNA, the CDR3 is TGCAGTGCTAGTCTGGCAGGGATTAGTGGTGAGCAGTTCTTC. It yields the protein CSASLAGISGEQFF.

The chain is built from TRBV9 and TRBJ2-1, with 14 bases that match TRBD2. CDR1 is SGDLS, CDR2 YYNGEE, per germline. Trimming cost V 3 bases and J 5 bases; bases outside gene matches: 1. This CDR3 region has 15 residues. In DNA form, the CDR3 reads TGTGCCAGCAGCGAGACTAGCGGGAGGGACAATGAGCAGTTCTTC. It yields the protein CASSETSGRDNEQFF.

The rearrangement links TRBV5-1 to TRBJ2-2; D remains ambiguous. CDR3 length: 14 residues. Germline lookup yields CDR1 SGHRS and CDR2 YFSETQ. The V and J ends lost 0 bases and 6 bases respectively, with 9 bases between them. CDR3 in amino acids: CASSLAGYAGELFF. Here the CDR3 DNA reads TGCGCCAGCAGCTTGGCCGGGTACGCCGGGGAGCTGTTTTTT.

The rearrangement uses TRBV7-9 and TRBJ1-1; D is unresolved. The CDR3 runs to 16 residues. Trimming took 1 base from V and 5 from J, leaving 17 bases between them. The germline V gene encodes CDR1 SEHNR and CDR2 FQNEAQ (reference sequence). This CDR3 is CASSLGGRLLRTEAFF. The CDR3 nucleotides are TGTGCCAGCAGCTTAGGTGGGCGGCTCCTTAGAACTGAAGCTTTCTTT.